What follows are 18 T cell receptor beta chains derived from one specimen sequenced in a study of spatial heterogeneity in lung cancer. Indicated time point: sample taken at primary tumor resection. Whole RNA came from tumor, nontumor lung or frozen PBMC and was sequenced without being sorted. TCRdb re-called the 5' RACE reads through MiXCR, storing one row per CDR3 protein. The sample carries 9,500 to 14,000 distinct CDR3 sequences, under 4.5% recorded once. Sequencing was performed on PBMCs, taken at surgery. The receptor set was obtained from a female donor with early-stage non-small cell lung cancer.

This clonotype has a count of ten or more. A library made for alpha chains picked up this beta chain off target, so its size means little. V is TRBV25-1 and J is TRBJ1-6; TRBD1 matches 7 bases. Germline V gene data show CDR1 as MGHDK and CDR2 as SYGVNS. The CDR3 is 17 residues long. After removal of 5 bases from V and 3 bases from J, the junction contained 10 bases not matched to a gene. CDR3 DNA sequence: TGTGCCAGCAGTTCTCGGGACCAGGGGGTCTATAATTCACCCCTCCACTTT. It translates to CASSSRDQGVYNSPLHF.

This clonotype showed up just a few times. This beta chain was picked up by a library intended for alpha chains and is off target, so its count carries little meaning. The CDR3 region is CSAPRLAGTGELFF. In nucleotides, the CDR3 is TGCAGTGCCCCTAGACTGGCTGGGACCGGGGAGCTGTTTTTT. The chain combines TRBV20-1 with TRBJ2-2, with unresolved D. The ends were cut back, 6 bases at V and 5 bases at J, with 16 bases in the middle. The CDR3 consists of 14 residues. Germline V gene data show CDR1 as DFQATT and CDR2 as SNEGSKA (reference sequence).

The sample holds many counts of this clonotype. With the library built for alpha chains, this beta chain is off target and its frequency is not meaningful. The rearrangement uses TRBV7-2 and TRBJ2-7; a weak D match, TRBD1 (6 bases). V was shortened by 5 bases and J by 0 bases, with 14 bases between the two germline ends. CDR1 is SGHTA and CDR2 is FQGNSA in the germline V gene. This CDR3 has 15 amino acids. The CDR3 DNA sequence: TGTGCCAGCAGCATTTCGACAGGTAACTCCTACGAGCAGTACTTC. It translates to CASSISTGNSYEQYF.

In the case of this clonotype: A library made for alpha chains picked up this beta chain off target, so its size means little. The rearrangement uses TRBV6-1 and TRBJ1-1; 8 nucleotides agree with TRBD1. Germline V gene lookup returns CDR1 MNHNS and CDR2 SASEGT. The CDR3 runs to 16 residues. The trim removed 4 bases at V and 0 bases at J, leaving 7 bases unmatched. The CDR3 loop is CASSAGTGQMNTEAFF. The CDR3 DNA follows: TGTGCCAGCAGTGCCGGGACAGGACAGATGAACACTGAAGCTTTCTTT.

This clonotype was seen repeatedly, ten times or more. Within a library made for alpha chains, this beta chain is off target, and its count is uninformative. The chain combines TRBV24-1 with TRBJ2-3; 7 bases are shared with TRBD2. The CDR3 sequence is 13 residues long. Germline V gene lookup returns CDR1 KGHDR and CDR2 SFDVKD. V gave up 8 bases and J gave up 6 bases; unmatched junction bases: 7. DNA for the CDR3: TGTGCCACCAAAGCAGCGGGAAAGGATACGCAGTATTTT. It codes for CATKAAGKDTQYF.

Relative to its sample, this clonotype is medium-sized. Since the library was made to target alpha chains, this beta chain is a stray read and its abundance is not meaningful. This rearrangement joins TRBV28 to TRBJ2-7; D might be TRBD2 (6 bases). V was cut by 5 bases and J by 2 bases, with 16 bases left in between. CDR3 length: 15 residues. CDR1 is MDHEN, CDR2 SYDVKM, per germline. CDR3 sequence: CASSQHGGGAYEQYF. In DNA form, the CDR3 reads TGTGCCAGCAGTCAACACGGTGGAGGGGCCTACGAGCAGTACTTC.

This clonotype was detected many times. This beta chain appears as a stray read in a library generated for alpha chains; its size is not informative. V and J are TRBV20-1 and TRBJ2-7; 10 nucleotides align to TRBD2. There are 15 residues in the CDR3. CDR1 is DFQATT and CDR2 is SNEGSKA in the germline V gene (reference sequence). V shed 3 bases and J 3 bases; nucleotides not matched to a gene: 8. Written as DNA, the CDR3 is TGCAGTGCTAGCCATACTAGCGGGGCTTTCTACGAGCAGTACTTC. It codes for CSASHTSGAFYEQYF.

This clonotype occurred a few times. This beta chain represents an off-target read in a library built for alpha chains; its size is of limited meaning. The chain joins TRBV4-3 to TRBJ2-3, with D perhaps matching TRBD1 (5 bases). Trimming cost V 2 bases and J 4 bases, with 10 bases left between them. Germline V gives CDR1 LGHNA, CDR2 YSLEER. There are 14 residues in the CDR3. The CDR3 spells CASSQRWGPDTQYF. Written as DNA, the CDR3 is TGCGCCAGCAGCCAACGCTGGGGCCCAGATACGCAGTATTTT.

At least ten counts were recorded for this clonotype. Being off target in a library aimed at alpha chains, this beta chain has a size of little meaning. The chain carries TRBV14 and TRBJ2-1; D tentatively fits TRBD1 or TRBD2 (5 bases each). Trimming pared 2 bases from V and 6 bases from J, leaving 14 bases between. Germline assignment: CDR1 SGHDN and CDR2 FVKESK. There are 15 residues in the CDR3. CDR3 loop: CASSQRDQLRNEQFF. CDR3 nucleotides: TGTGCCAGCAGCCAAAGGGACCAGTTGCGCAATGAGCAGTTCTTC.

This clonotype was counted ten times or more. This beta chain is an off-target read within a library intended for alpha chains, so its frequency means little. V gene TRBV27 combines with J gene TRBJ2-2; no clear D gene. The CDR3 extends over 14 amino acids. Germline V CDR1 and CDR2: MNHEY, SMNVEV (reference sequence). The V end was cut by 2 bases, the J end by 6 bases, with 10 bases between. The CDR3 loop reads CASSLGSSAGELFF. For the CDR3, the DNA is TGTGCCAGCAGTTTAGGGTCCTCTGCCGGGGAGCTGTTTTTT.

This clonotype was seen repeatedly, ten times or more. This beta chain lies outside the target of a library built for alpha chains; its clone size means little. The chain uses TRBV29-1 and TRBJ2-1; tentatively, D is TRBD1 (5 bases). The CDR3 runs to 14 residues. V lost 5 bases, J lost 5 bases, and 16 bases lay in between. The germline V gene encodes CDR1 SQVTM and CDR2 ANQGSEA. Here the CDR3 reads CSVLLYDRNNEQFF. CDR3 in DNA: TGCAGCGTTCTCTTGTACGACAGAAACAATGAGCAGTTCTTC.

This clonotype was picked up many times. Within a library made for alpha chains, this beta chain is off target, and its count is uninformative. V gene TRBV6-2 or TRBV6-3 combines with J gene TRBJ1-6; D is uncertain. The germline V gene has CDR1 MNHEY and CDR2 SVGEGT. The V gene lost 2 bases and the J gene lost 10 bases, with 6 bases spanning the gap. The CDR3 spans 12 residues. The CDR3 protein is CASSYPESPLHF. In nucleotides, the CDR3 is TGTGCCAGCAGTTACCCGGAGTCACCCCTCCACTTT.

The table lists this clonotype with many counts. This beta chain is an unintended read in a library built for alpha chains; its size means little. The V and J genes are TRBV20-1 and TRBJ2-2; possible D gene TRBD1, 6 bases. CDR1 DFQATT and CDR2 SNEGSKA come from the germline V gene (reference sequence). The CDR3 consists of 14 residues. The V end lost 6 bases, the J end lost 4 bases, and 15 bases lay between the germline ends. The DNA of the CDR3 is TGCAGTGCGCAAACAGGGAAGAGCACCGGGGAGCTGTTTTTT. It yields the protein CSAQTGKSTGELFF.

This clonotype is medium-sized (0.01 to 0.1%) within its sample. Within a library made for alpha chains, this beta chain is off target, and its count is uninformative. V gene TRBV20-1 combines with J gene TRBJ2-5; TRBD2 aligns across 10 bases. J gave up 5 bases and V 2 bases, and 8 bases lay outside the gene matches. The CDR3 runs to 15 residues. The germline CDR1 and CDR2 sequences are DFQATT and SNEGSKA (reference sequence). DNA of the CDR3: TGCAGTGCTAGAAATCGAGCTAGCGGGAGCGAGACCCAGTACTTC. It is translated as CSARNRASGSETQYF.

This clonotype was seen many times. This beta chain is an unintended read in a library built for alpha chains; its size means little. This chain joins TRBV12-3 or TRBV12-4 and TRBJ2-2; 10 bases align to TRBD1. V was pared by 5 bases and J by 6 bases, with 6 bases of the junction left unmatched. The CDR3 loop spans 15 amino acids. The CDR3 protein is CASSVAGTGAGELFF. The CDR3 region has the DNA TGTGCCAGCAGTGTCGCCGGGACAGGGGCCGGGGAGCTGTTTTTT.

Concerning this clonotype itself: This beta chain was picked up by a library intended for alpha chains and is off target, so its count carries little meaning. J is TRBJ2-1 and V is TRBV5-4; 14 bases are a match to TRBD2. V was pared by 4 bases and J by 10 bases, with 4 bases of the junction left unmatched. Germline loops: CDR1 SGHNT, CDR2 YYREEE (reference sequence). The CDR3 has 14 amino acids. CDR3 loop: CASSPGLAGDEQFF. For the CDR3, the DNA is TGTGCCAGCAGCCCGGGACTAGCGGGGGACGAGCAGTTCTTC.

This clonotype was counted ten times or more. This beta chain slipped into a library made for alpha chains as a stray read, so its size is not meaningful. The J gene is TRBJ2-1, the V gene TRBV20-1, with 8 bases lining up with TRBD2. The CDR3 runs 12 residues. Germline CDR1 is DFQATT and CDR2 is SNEGSKA (reference sequence). The J segment lost 9 bases and the V segment lost 3 bases, leaving 4 bases of the junction unmatched. CDR3 sequence: CSASPTSGEQFF. CDR3 nucleotides: TGCAGTGCTAGCCCTACTAGCGGTGAGCAGTTCTTC.

About this clonotype itself: This beta chain appears as a stray read in a library generated for alpha chains; its size is not informative. The V call is TRBV30, the J call TRBJ1-6; D not certain. V lost 2 bases and J lost 8, with 10 bases in between. This CDR3 is built from 13 residues. The germline V gene has CDR1 GTSNPN and CDR2 SVGIG (reference sequence). The chain's CDR3 is CAWSYNSDSPLHF. In nucleotides, the CDR3 is TGTGCCTGGAGTTACAACAGCGATTCACCCCTCCACTTT. Full variable domain (remainder filled in from reference TRBV30 and TRBJ1-6): SQTIHQWPATLVQPVGSPLSLECTVEGTSNPNLYWYRQAAGRGLQLLFYSVGIGQISSEVPQNLSASRPQDRQFILSSKKLLLSDSGFYLCAWSYNSDSPLHFGNGTRLTVT.